This T cell receptor beta chain was obtained from a study of blood T cells in healthy people across ages. A few counts support this clonotype. Together with a sample-barcoded 5' primer, a J-beta primer mix was included in a second PCR lasting roughly 6 to 12 cycles. A single record per CDR3 protein comes from TCRdb applying MiXCR to the 5' RACE reads. The sample has 850,000 to 1,100,000 distinct CDR3 sequences; more than 30% are singletons. The amount of total RNA extracted per sample was at least 5.5 micrograms. V lost 7 bases to trimming and J lost 0 bases, with 7 bases between them. CDR1 and CDR2 from the germline V gene are SQVTM and ANQGSEA. The CDR3 spans 12 residues.

The receptor comes from a man aged 18 to 30 in good health. Sequenced input: blood. The chain joins TRBV29-1 to TRBJ1-5; no clear D. The CDR3 DNA is TGCAGCGCCGCATATAGCAATCAGCCCCAGCATTTT. Its protein product is CSAAYSNQPQHF.